Listed below are T cell receptor beta chains from one sample, sequenced in a study of blood T cell repertoires in COVID-19. Assay used: immunoSEQ multiplex PCR; TCRdb lists only in-frame clones, some missing. The sample holds approximately 100,000 clones, about 90% seen once. Input material: peripheral blood. The receptor source for this set is a man between 65 and 85 years old with acute or convalescent COVID-19. Each CDR3 is given with its conserved first and last residue. The order of the fields is V gene, clone size, D gene, J gene, CDR3 protein, CDR3 DNA. D genes are given only for firm matches. Clone size is not always given. Where it is, it says once, few, many or a class for expanded clones.

TRBV20-1	few	TRBD1	TRBJ1-2	CSARTGDGYTF	TGCAGTGCGAGGACAGGGGATGGCTACACCTTC
TRBV29-1	.	TRBD1	TRBJ2-7	CSVLSGQGSYEQYF	TGCAGCGTCCTATCGGGACAGGGTTCCTACGAGCAGTACTTC
TRBV7-6	.	TRBD1	TRBJ2-7	CASSFNRGRYYEQYF	TGTGCCAGCAGCTTTAACAGGGGGCGATATTACGAGCAGTACTTC
TRBV18	few	TRBD1	TRBJ1-1	CASSPPSWDRSGTEAFF	TGTGCCAGCTCACCACCTTCATGGGACAGAAGCGGCACTGAAGCTTTCTTT
TRBV7-3	.	.	TRBJ2-1	CASSPTRGGHEQFF	TGTGCCAGCAGCCCGACTAGAGGGGGCCATGAGCAGTTCTTC
TRBV12-3/TRBV12-4	.	.	TRBJ1-1	CASNPTRHTEAFF	TGTGCCAGCAACCCCACGAGGCACACTGAAGCTTTCTTT
TRBV6-5	.	TRBD1	TRBJ2-7	CASRPGQGNREQYF	TGTGCCAGCCGGCCGGGACAGGGAAACCGCGAGCAGTACTTC
TRBV28	.	.	TRBJ1-2	CASKRTPLIYGYTF	TGTGCCAGCAAACGGACACCGCTAATCTATGGCTACACCTTC
TRBV13	.	TRBD2	TRBJ2-1	CASSSLAGASYNEQFF	TGTGCCAGCAGCTCACTAGCGGGGGCCTCCTACAATGAGCAGTTCTTC
TRBV30	.	.	TRBJ1-2	CAWTLGTPGSHGYTF	TGTGCCTGGACCCTCGGGACTCCTGGCAGTCATGGCTACACCTTC